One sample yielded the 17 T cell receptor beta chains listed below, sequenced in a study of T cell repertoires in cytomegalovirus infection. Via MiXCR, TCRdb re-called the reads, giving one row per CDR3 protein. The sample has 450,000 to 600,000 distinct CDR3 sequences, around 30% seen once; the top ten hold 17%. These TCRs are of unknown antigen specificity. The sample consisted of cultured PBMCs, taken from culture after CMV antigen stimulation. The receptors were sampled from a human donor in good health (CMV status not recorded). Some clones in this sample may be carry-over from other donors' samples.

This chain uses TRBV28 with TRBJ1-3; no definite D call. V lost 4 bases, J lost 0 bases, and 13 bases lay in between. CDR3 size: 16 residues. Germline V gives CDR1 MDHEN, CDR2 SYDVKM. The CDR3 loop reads CASSSTSPVSGNTIYF. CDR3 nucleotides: TGTGCCAGCAGTTCCACCAGTCCAGTCTCTGGAAACACCATATATTTT.

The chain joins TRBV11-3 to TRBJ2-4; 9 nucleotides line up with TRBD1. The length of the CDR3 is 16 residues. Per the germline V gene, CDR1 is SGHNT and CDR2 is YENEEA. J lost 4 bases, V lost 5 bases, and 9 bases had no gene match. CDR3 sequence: CASSLRQGGGKNIQYF. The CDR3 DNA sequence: TGTGCCAGCAGCCTTCGACAGGGGGGCGGAAAAAACATTCAGTACTTC.

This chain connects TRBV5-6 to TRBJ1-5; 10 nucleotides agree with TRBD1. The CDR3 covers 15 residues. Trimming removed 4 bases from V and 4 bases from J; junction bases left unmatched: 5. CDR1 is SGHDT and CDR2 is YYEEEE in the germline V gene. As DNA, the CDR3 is TGTGCCAGCAGCGCCCGGACAGGGGGAAATCAGCCCCAGCATTTT. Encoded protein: CASSARTGGNQPQHF.

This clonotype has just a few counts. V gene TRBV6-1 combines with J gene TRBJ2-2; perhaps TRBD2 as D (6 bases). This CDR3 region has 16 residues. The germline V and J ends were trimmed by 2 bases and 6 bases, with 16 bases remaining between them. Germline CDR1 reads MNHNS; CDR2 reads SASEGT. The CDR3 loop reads CASSEIALAFAGELFF. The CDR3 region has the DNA TGTGCCAGCAGTGAAATTGCTCTAGCGTTCGCCGGGGAGCTGTTTTTT.

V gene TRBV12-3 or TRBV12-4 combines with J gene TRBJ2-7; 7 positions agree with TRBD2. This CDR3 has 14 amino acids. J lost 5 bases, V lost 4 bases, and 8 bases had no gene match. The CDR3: CASSSGGSPNEQYV. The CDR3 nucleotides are TGTGCCAGCAGTTCGGGCGGGAGCCCGAACGAGCAGTACGTC.

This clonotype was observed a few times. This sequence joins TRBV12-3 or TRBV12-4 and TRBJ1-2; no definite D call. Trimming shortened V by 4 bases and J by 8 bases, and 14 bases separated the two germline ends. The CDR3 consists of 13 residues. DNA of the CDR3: TGTGCCAGCAGTTCGTCGACGGAAAGGGGCTACACCTTC. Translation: CASSSSTERGYTF.

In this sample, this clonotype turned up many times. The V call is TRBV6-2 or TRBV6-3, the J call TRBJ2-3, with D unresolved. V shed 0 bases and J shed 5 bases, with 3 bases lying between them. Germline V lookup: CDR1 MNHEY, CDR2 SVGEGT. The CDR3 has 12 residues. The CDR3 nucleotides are TGTGCCAGCAGTTACTCGAAAGATACGCAGTATTTT. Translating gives CASSYSKDTQYF.

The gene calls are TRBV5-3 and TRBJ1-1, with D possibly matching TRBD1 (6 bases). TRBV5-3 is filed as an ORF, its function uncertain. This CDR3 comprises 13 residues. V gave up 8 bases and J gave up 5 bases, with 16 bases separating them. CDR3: CASSTNRVTEAFF. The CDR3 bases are TGTGCCAGCAGTACAAACAGGGTTACTGAAGCTTTCTTT.

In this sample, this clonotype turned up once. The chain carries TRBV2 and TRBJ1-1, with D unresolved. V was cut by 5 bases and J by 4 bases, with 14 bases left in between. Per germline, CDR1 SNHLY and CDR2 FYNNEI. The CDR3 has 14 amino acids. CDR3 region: CASSSESGSTEAFF. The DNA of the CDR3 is TGTGCCAGCAGTTCGGAGAGCGGTAGCACTGAAGCTTTCTTT.

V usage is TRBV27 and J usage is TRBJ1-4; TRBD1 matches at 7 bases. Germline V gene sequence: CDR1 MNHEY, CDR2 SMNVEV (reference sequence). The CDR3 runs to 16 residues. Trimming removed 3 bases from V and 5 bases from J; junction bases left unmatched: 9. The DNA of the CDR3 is TGTGCCAGCAGTTTGACAGGGTCGATCGGAAATGAAAAACTGTTTTTT. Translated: CASSLTGSIGNEKLFF.

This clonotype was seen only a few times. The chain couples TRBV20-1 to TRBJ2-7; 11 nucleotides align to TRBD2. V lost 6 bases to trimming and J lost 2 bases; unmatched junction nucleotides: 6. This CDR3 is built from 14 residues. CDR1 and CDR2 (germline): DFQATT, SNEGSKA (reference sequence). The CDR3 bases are TGCAGTGCCCCTACTAGCGGGAGCCCCTACGAGCAGTACTTC. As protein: CSAPTSGSPYEQYF.

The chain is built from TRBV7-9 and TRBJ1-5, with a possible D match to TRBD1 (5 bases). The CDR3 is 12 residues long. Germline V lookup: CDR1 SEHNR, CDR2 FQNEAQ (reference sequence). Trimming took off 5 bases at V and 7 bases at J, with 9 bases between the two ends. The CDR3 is CASSGTGQPQHF. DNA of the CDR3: TGTGCCAGCAGCGGTACAGGCCAGCCCCAGCATTTT.

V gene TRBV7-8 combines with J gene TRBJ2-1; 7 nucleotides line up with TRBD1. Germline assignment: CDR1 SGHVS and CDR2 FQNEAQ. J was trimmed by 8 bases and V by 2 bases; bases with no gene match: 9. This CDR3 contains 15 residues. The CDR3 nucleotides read TGTGCCAGCAGCTTATCCGGGACAGCCTGGGATGAGCAGTTCTTC. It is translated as CASSLSGTAWDEQFF.

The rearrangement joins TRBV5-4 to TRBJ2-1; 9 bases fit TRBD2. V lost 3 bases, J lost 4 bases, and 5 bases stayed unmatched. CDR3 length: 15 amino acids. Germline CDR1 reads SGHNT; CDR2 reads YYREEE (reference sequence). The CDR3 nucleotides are TGTGCCAGCAGCTCCTCGGGACTAGCTTACAATGAGCAGTTCTTC. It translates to CASSSSGLAYNEQFF.

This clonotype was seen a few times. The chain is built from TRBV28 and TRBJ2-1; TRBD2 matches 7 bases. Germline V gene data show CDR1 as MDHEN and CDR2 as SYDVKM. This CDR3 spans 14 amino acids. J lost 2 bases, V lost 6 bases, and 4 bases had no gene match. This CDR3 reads CASRGAGTYNEQFF. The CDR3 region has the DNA TGTGCCAGCAGGGGAGCGGGAACCTACAATGAGCAGTTCTTC.

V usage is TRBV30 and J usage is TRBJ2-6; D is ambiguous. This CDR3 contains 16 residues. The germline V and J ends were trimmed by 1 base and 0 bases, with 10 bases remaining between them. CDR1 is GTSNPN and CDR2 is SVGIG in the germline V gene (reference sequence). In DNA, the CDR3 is TGTGCCTGGAGTGGACATTATCGCTCTGGGGCCAACGTCCTGACTTTC. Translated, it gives CAWSGHYRSGANVLTF.

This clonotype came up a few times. Here the CDR3 DNA reads TGTGCCAGCAGTTACACTTTAAGAGAGACCCAGTACTTC. Translated: CASSYTLRETQYF. The chain links TRBV6-8 to TRBJ2-5; D unclear. V was pared by 2 bases and J by 4 bases, with 8 bases between. CDR3 size: 13 residues. Looked up from germline, CDR1 is MNHGY and CDR2 is SAAAGT.